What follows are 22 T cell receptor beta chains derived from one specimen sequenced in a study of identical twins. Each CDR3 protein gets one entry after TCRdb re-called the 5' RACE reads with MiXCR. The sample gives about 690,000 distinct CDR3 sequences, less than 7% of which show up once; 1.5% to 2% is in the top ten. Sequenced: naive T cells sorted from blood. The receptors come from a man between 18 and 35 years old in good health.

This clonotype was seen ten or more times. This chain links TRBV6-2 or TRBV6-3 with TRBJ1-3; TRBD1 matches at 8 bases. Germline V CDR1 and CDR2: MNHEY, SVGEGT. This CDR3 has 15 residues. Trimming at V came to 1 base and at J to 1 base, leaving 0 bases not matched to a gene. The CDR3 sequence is CASSYWTGSGNTIYF. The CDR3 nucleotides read TGTGCCAGCAGTTACTGGACAGGGTCTGGAAACACCATATATTTT.

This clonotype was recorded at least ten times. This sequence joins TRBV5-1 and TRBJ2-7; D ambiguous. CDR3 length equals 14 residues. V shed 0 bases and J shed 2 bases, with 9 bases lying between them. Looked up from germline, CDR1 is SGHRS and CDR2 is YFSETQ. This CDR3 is CASSLADGTYEQYF. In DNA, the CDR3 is TGCGCCAGCAGCTTGGCGGACGGTACCTACGAGCAGTACTTC.

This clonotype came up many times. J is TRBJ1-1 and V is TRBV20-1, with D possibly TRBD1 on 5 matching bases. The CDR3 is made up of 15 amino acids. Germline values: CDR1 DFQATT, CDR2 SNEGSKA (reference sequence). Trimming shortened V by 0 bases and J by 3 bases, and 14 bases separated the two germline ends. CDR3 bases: TGCAGTGCTAGAGAGTCATCCAGGGACGACACTGAAGCTTTCTTT. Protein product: CSARESSRDDTEAFF.

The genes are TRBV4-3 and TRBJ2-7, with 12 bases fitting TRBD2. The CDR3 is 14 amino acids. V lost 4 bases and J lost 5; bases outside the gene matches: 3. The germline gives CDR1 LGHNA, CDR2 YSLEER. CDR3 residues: CASSRRLAGDEQYF. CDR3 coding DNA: TGCGCCAGCAGCCGACGACTAGCGGGAGACGAGCAGTACTTC.

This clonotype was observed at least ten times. The CDR3 DNA reads TGTGCCAGCAGCTACCTAGCGGGGGAGCAGTTCTTC. It translates to CASSYLAGEQFF. The rearrangement links TRBV7-9 to TRBJ2-1; the match to TRBD2 covers 9 bases. Germline values: CDR1 SEHNR, CDR2 FQNEAQ (reference sequence). The CDR3 spans 12 residues. Trimming took 4 bases from V and 10 from J; bases not matched to a gene: 2.

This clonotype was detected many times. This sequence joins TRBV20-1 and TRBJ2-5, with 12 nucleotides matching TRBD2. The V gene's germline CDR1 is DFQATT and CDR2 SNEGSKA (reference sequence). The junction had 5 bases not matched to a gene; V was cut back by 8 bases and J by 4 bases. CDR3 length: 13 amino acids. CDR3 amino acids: CSKRTSGTETQYF. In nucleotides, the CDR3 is TGCAGTAAACGGACTAGCGGGACAGAGACCCAGTACTTC.

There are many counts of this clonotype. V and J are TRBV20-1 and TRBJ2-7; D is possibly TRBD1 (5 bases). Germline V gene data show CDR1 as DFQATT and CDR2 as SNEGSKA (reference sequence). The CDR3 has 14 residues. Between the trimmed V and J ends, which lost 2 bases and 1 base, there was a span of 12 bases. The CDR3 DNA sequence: TGCAGTGCTAGAACTCAGACAGATTCCTACGAGCAGTACTTC. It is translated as CSARTQTDSYEQYF.

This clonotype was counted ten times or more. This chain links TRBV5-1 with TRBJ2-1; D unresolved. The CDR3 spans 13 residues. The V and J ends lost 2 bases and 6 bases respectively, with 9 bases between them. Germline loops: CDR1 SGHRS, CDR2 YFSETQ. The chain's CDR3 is CASSFSLFNEQFF. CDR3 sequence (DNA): TGCGCCAGCAGCTTTTCTCTATTCAATGAGCAGTTCTTC. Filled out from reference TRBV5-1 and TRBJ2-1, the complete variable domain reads KAGVTQTPRYLIKTRGQQVTLSCSPISGHRSVSWYQQTPGQGLQFLFEYFSETQRNKGNFPGRFSGRQFSNSRSEMNVSTLELGDSALYLCASSFSLFNEQFFGPGTRLTVL.

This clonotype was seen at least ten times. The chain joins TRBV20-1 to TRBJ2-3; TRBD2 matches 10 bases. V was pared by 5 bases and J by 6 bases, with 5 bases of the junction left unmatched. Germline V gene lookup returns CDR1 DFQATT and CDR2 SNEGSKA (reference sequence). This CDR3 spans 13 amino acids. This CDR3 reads CSAGSSGSDTQYF. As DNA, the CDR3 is TGCAGTGCTGGCTCTAGCGGGAGCGATACGCAGTATTTT.

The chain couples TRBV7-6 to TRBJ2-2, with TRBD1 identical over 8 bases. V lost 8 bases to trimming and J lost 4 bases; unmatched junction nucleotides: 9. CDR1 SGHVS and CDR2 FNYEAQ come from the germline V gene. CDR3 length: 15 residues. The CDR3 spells CASGEDRDGTGELFF. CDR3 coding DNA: TGTGCCAGCGGGGAGGACAGGGATGGCACCGGGGAGCTGTTTTTT.

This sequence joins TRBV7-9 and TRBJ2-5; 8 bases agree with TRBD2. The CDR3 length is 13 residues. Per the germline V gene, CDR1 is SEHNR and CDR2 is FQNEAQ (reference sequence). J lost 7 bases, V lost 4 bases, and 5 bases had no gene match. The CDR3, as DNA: TGTGCCAGCAGCTACCCGGGACTAGGGACCCAGTACTTC. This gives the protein CASSYPGLGTQYF.

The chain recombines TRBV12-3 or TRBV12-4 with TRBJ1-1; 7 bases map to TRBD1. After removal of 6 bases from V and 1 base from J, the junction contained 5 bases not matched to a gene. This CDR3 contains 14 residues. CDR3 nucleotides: TGTGCCAGCAGATTTACAGGGGCGAACACTGAAGCTTTCTTT. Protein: CASRFTGANTEAFF.

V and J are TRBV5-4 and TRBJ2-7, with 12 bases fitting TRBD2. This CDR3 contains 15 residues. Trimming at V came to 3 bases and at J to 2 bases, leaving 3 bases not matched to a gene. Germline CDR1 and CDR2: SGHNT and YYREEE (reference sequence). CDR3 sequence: CASSSRLAGAYEQYF. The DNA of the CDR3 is TGTGCCAGCAGCTCCCGACTAGCGGGAGCCTACGAGCAGTACTTC.

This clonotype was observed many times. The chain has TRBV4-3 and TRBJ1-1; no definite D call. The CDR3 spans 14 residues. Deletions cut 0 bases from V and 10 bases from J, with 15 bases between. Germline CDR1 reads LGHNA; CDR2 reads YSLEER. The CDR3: CASSQELGPEGAFF. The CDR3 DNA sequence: TGCGCCAGCAGCCAAGAACTTGGGCCCGAGGGAGCTTTCTTT.

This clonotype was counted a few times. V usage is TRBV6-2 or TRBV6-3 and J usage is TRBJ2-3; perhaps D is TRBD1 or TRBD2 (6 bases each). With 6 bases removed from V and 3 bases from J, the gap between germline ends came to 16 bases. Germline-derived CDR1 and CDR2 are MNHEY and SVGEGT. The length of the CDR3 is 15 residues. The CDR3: CASRNTGAGTDTQYF. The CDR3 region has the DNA TGTGCCAGCAGAAACACGGGGGCTGGGACAGATACGCAGTATTTT.

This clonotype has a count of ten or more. The CDR3 nucleotides are TGTGCCAGCAGCGTCGGGACGGAAACCTACGAGCAGTACTTC. Protein product: CASSVGTETYEQYF. The rearrangement joins TRBV9 to TRBJ2-7; possibly TRBD1 or TRBD2 for D (5 bases each). The CDR3 sequence is 14 residues long. Trimming removed 2 bases at V and 2 bases at J, with 11 bases between. The germline gives CDR1 SGDLS, CDR2 YYNGEE.

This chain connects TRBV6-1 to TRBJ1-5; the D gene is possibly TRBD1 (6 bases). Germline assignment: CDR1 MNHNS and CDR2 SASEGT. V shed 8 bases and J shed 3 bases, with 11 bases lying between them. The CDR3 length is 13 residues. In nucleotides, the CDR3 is TGTGCCAGCCGCGCAGGGGCCAATCAGCCCCAGCATTTT. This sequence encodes CASRAGANQPQHF.

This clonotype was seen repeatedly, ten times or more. The CDR3 loop reads CSASTTSVRTDTQYF. CDR3 sequence (DNA): TGCAGTGCTTCAACGACTAGCGTGAGGACAGATACGCAGTATTTT. The V and J genes are TRBV20-1 and TRBJ2-3; 8 bases map to TRBD2. This CDR3 has 15 residues. Trimming removed 5 bases from V and 3 bases from J; junction bases left unmatched: 10. Germline V gene sequence: CDR1 DFQATT, CDR2 SNEGSKA (reference sequence).

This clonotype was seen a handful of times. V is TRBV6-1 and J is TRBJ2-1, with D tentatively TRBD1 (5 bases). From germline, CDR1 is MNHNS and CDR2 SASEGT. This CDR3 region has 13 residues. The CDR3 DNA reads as TGTGCGACGAAGGTGGGGCCAGACAATGAGCAGTTCTTC. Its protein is CATKVGPDNEQFF.

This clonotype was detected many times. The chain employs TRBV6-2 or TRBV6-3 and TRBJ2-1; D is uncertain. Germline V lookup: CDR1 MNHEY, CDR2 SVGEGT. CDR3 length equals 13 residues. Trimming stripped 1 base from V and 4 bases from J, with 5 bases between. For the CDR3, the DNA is TGTGCCAGCAGTTACTTACGATACAATGAGCAGTTCTTC. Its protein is CASSYLRYNEQFF.

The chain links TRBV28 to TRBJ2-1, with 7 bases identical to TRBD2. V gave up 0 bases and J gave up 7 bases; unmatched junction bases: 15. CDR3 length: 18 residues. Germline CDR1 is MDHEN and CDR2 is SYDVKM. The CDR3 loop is CASSLWGLRAGALNEQFF. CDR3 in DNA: TGTGCCAGCAGTTTATGGGGGTTACGGGCGGGAGCTTTGAATGAGCAGTTCTTC. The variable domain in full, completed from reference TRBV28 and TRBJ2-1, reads DVKVTQSSRYLVKRTGEKVFLECVQDMDHENMFWYRQDPGLGLRLIYFSYDVKMKEKGDIPEGYSVSREKKERFSLILESASTNQTSMYLCASSLWGLRAGALNEQFFGPGTRLTVL.

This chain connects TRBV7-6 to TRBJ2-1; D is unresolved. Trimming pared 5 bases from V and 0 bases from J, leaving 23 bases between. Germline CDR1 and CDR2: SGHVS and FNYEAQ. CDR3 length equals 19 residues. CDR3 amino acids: CASSRPRRSGDASYNEQFF. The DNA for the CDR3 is TGTGCCAGCAGCCGACCTCGAAGGTCAGGCGACGCCTCCTACAATGAGCAGTTCTTC.